This TCR beta chain comes out of a study of control samples from healthy donors and cancer patients. The CDR3 has 14 amino acids. V was pared by 0 bases and J by 13 bases, with 5 bases of the junction left unmatched. Per germline, CDR1 SGDLS and CDR2 YYNGEE. TCRdb's copy holds only in-frame clones and misses some; the assay was immunoSEQ multiplex PCR. The sample records about 220,000 clones, 85% to 95% being singletons. The receptor was derived from a man aged 50-59 years in good health. The sample taken for sequencing was blood. The chain uses TRBV9 and TRBJ2-1; 12 bases line up with TRBD2. CDR3 DNA sequence: TGTGCCAGCAGCGTAGTCACTAGCGGGGGGCCCCAGTTCTTC. Its translation is CASSVVTSGGPQFF.